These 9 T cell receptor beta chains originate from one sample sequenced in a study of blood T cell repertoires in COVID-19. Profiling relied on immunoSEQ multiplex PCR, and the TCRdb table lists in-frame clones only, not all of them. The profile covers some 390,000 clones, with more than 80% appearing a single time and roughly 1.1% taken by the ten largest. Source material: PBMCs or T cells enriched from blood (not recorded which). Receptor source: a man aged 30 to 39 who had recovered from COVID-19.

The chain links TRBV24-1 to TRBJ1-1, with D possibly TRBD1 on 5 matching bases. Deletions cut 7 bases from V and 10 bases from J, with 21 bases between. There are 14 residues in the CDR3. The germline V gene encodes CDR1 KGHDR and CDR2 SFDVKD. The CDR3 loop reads CATSGRDGALGAFF. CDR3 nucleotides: TGTGCCACCAGCGGGCGGGACGGTGCTCTCGGAGCTTTCTTT.

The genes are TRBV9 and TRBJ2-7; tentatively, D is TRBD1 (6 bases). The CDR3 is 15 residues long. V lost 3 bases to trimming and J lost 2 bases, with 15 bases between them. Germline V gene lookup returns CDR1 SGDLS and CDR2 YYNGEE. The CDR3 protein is CASSDREDSPYEQYF. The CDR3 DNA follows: TGTGCCAGCAGCGACCGCGAGGACAGCCCCTACGAGCAGTACTTC. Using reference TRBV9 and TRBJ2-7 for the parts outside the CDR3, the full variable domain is DSGVTQTPKHLITATGQRVTLRCSPRSGDLSVYWYQQSLDQGLQFLIQYYNGEERAKGNILERFSAQQFPDLHSELNLSSLELGDSALYFCASSDREDSPYEQYFGPGTRLTVT.

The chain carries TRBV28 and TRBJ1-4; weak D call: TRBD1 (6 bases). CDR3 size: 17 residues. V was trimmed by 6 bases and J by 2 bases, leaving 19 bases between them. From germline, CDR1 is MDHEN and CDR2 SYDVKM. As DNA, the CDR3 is TGTGCCAGCAGCGAATTAGGGGAACAGGGCACTAATGAAAAACTGTTTTTT. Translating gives CASSELGEQGTNEKLFF.

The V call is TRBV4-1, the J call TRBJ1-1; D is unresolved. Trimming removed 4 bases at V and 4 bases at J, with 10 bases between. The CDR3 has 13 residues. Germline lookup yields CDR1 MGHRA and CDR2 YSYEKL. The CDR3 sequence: CASSLQAGTEAFF. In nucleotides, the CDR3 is TGCGCCAGCAGCCTTCAGGCTGGCACTGAAGCTTTCTTT.

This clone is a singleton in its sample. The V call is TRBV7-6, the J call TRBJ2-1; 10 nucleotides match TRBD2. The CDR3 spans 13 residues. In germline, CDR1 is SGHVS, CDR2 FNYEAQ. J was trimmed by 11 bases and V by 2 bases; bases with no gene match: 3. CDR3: CASSLSSGSQQFF. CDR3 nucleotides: TGTGCCAGCAGCTTATCTAGCGGGAGCCAGCAGTTCTTC.

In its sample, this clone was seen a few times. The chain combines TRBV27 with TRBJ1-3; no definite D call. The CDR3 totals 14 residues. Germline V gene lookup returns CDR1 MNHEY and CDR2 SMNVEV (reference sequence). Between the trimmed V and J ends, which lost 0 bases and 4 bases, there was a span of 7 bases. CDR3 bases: TGTGCCAGCAGTTTATCGAACGAGGGAAACACCATATATTTT. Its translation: CASSLSNEGNTIYF.

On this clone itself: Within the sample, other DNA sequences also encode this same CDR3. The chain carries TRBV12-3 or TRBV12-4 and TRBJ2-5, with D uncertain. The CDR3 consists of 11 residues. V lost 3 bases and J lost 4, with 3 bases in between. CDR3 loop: CASSLRETQYF. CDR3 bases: TGTGCCAGCAGTTTGCGAGAGACCCAGTACTTC.

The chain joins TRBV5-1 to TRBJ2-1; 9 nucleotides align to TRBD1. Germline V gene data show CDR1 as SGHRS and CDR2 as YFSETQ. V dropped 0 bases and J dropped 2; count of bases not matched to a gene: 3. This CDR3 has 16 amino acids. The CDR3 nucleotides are TGCGCCAGCAGCTTGGCCAGGGACAGGGCCTACAATGAGCAGTTCTTC. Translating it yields CASSLARDRAYNEQFF.

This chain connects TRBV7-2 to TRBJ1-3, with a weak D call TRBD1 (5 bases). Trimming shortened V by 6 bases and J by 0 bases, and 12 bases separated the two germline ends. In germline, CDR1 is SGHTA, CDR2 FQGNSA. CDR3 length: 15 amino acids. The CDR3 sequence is CASRGPGNSGNTIYF. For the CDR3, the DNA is TGTGCCAGCAGAGGGCCAGGGAACTCTGGAAACACCATATATTTT. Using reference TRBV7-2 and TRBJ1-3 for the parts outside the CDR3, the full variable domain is GAGVSQSPSNKVTEKGKDVELRCDPISGHTALYWYRQSLGQGLEFLIYFQGNSAPDKSGLPSDRFSAERTGGSVSTLTIQRTQQEDSAVYLCASRGPGNSGNTIYFGEGSWLTVV.